Below, 30 T cell receptor beta chains from the same sample are listed, as sequenced in a study of cytomegalovirus exposure and HLA in healthy donors. Generated by immunoSEQ multiplex PCR, the TCRdb table keeps only in-frame clones and is missing some. This repertoire shows about 250,000 clones, about 88% found once; its top ten account for about 12%. Input material: PBMCs. All receptors come from a man aged 18 to 35 in good health and CMV-seropositive.

The rearrangement joins TRBV6-5 to TRBJ1-2; D remains ambiguous. The germline gives CDR1 MNHEY, CDR2 SVGAGI. This CDR3 is 14 amino acids long. V dropped 5 bases and J dropped 5 bases, with 15 bases sitting between them. CDR3 DNA: TGTGCCAGCAGTAATACGGGCCCAAGATATGGCTACACCTTC. Its protein product is CASSNTGPRYGYTF.

The CDR3 spells CASSPRAGEFYEQYF. The CDR3 nucleotides are TGTGCCAGCAGCCCCCGGGCGGGAGAGTTCTACGAGCAGTACTTC. This rearrangement joins TRBV7-3 to TRBJ2-7, with 7 bases that match TRBD2. Germline V CDR1 and CDR2: SGHTA, FQGTGA. This CDR3 is built from 15 residues. J gave up 3 bases and V 5 bases, and 10 bases lay outside the gene matches.

CDR3 DNA: TGCGCCAGCAGCTTCCGACTAGCGGGGACGAACACCGGGGAGCTGTTTTTT. This gives the protein CASSFRLAGTNTGELFF. The chain joins TRBV5-1 to TRBJ2-2, with TRBD2 identical over 11 bases. Germline V CDR1 and CDR2: SGHRS, YFSETQ. The CDR3 runs to 17 residues. The V and J ends lost 2 bases and 0 bases, in that order; junction bases with no gene match: 3.

This rearrangement joins TRBV28 to TRBJ2-1; 9 nucleotides line up with TRBD2. V was pared by 6 bases and J by 5 bases, with 14 bases of the junction left unmatched. The CDR3 sequence is 17 residues long. Germline CDR1 reads MDHEN; CDR2 reads SYDVKM. The CDR3 DNA sequence: TGTGCCAGCAGAAACATGTTGCGGGAGGGTACCGACAATGAGCAGTTCTTC. Amino acid sequence: CASRNMLREGTDNEQFF.

The CDR3 reads CASSLVGGPQHF. For the CDR3, the DNA is TGTGCCAGCAGCTTAGTCGGTGGGCCCCAGCATTTT. The V and J genes are TRBV7-8 and TRBJ1-5, with no clear D. Trimming removed 1 base at V and 9 bases at J, with 7 bases between. The CDR3 is 12 amino acids. The germline V gene encodes CDR1 SGHVS and CDR2 FQNEAQ.

This chain uses TRBV4-1 with TRBJ2-7; 13 bases are shared with TRBD2. Germline V gene data show CDR1 as MGHRA and CDR2 as YSYEKL. The ends lost 4 bases at V and 4 bases at J; junction bases unmatched: 4. The CDR3 consists of 15 residues. CDR3 bases: TGCGCCAGCAGCCGTCGGACTAGCGGGAGTTACGAGCAGTACTTC. It translates to CASSRRTSGSYEQYF.

The V gene is TRBV7-6, the J gene TRBJ2-7; 8 bases map to TRBD1. J was trimmed by 5 bases and V by 4 bases; bases with no gene match: 7. The V gene's germline CDR1 is SGHVS and CDR2 FNYEAQ. This CDR3 has 14 amino acids. CDR3 sequence (DNA): TGTGCCAGCAGCTCGACAGGGGCCGCCGACGAGCAGTACTTC. It yields the protein CASSSTGAADEQYF.

The chain employs TRBV4-2 and TRBJ2-7, with D unresolved. Per the germline V gene, CDR1 is LGHNA and CDR2 is YNFKEQ. The CDR3 spans 15 residues. Trimming cost V 0 bases and J 6 bases, with 15 bases left between them. CDR3 in DNA: TGTGCCAGCAGCCAAGATTTGAAGCTGCAGAGCGAGCAGTACTTC. This gives the protein CASSQDLKLQSEQYF.

This chain links TRBV19 with TRBJ2-1; D is unresolved. Germline V lookup: CDR1 LNHDA, CDR2 SQIVND (reference sequence). Trimming removed 7 bases at V and 7 bases at J, with 5 bases between. This CDR3 is 10 amino acids long. Here the CDR3 DNA reads TGTGCCAGTACCCCGAATGAGCAGTTCTTC. Its protein is CASTPNEQFF. The complete variable domain, with remaining parts taken from reference TRBV19 and TRBJ2-1, reads DGGITQSPKYLFRKEGQNVTLSCEQNLNHDAMYWYRQDPGQGLRLIYYSQIVNDFQKGDIAEGYSVSREKKESFPLTVTSAQKNPTAFYLCASTPNEQFFGPGTRLTVL.

The V call is TRBV5-6, the J call TRBJ2-2; 10 bases fit TRBD2. The length of the CDR3 is 16 residues. The trim removed 1 base at V and 5 bases at J, leaving 5 bases unmatched. Germline-derived CDR1 and CDR2 are SGHDT and YYEEEE. The CDR3 region is CASSLLAGVHTGELFF. The CDR3, as DNA: TGTGCCAGCAGCTTGCTAGCGGGAGTTCATACCGGGGAGCTGTTTTTT.

This chain links TRBV5-4 with TRBJ2-7, with 7 bases fitting TRBD2. There are 15 residues in the CDR3. Germline assignment: CDR1 SGHNT and CDR2 YYREEE (reference sequence). After removal of 4 bases from V and 0 bases from J, the junction contained 7 bases not matched to a gene. The CDR3 loop reads CASSLSGWSSYEQYF. In DNA form, the CDR3 reads TGTGCCAGCAGCCTTAGCGGGTGGAGCTCCTACGAGCAGTACTTC.

This chain uses TRBV27 with TRBJ1-5; D may be TRBD1 (6 bases). V was clipped by 10 bases and J by 5 bases, with 12 bases between them. The CDR3 is 12 residues long. Germline lookup yields CDR1 MNHEY and CDR2 SMNVEV (reference sequence). This CDR3 is CATGTQYQPQHF. The DNA for the CDR3 is TGTGCCACCGGGACACAGTATCAGCCCCAGCATTTT.

This chain connects TRBV25-1 to TRBJ2-3; 9 nucleotides line up with TRBD2. Germline CDR1 reads MGHDK; CDR2 reads SYGVNS. The CDR3 sequence is 16 residues long. Losses at the gene ends were 6 bases for V and 0 bases for J; bases not matched to a gene: 7. The CDR3 DNA is TGTGCCAGCAGAGCCGGGACTAGCATAAGCACAGATACGCAGTATTTT. Translated: CASRAGTSISTDTQYF.

The rearrangement joins TRBV2 to TRBJ2-7; tentatively, D is TRBD1 (7 bases). CDR3 length: 14 residues. Trimming took 8 bases from V and 5 from J, leaving 19 bases between them. Germline CDR1 is SNHLY and CDR2 is FYNNEI. The CDR3 sequence: CASWGSTGRNEQYF. The CDR3 coding sequence is TGTGCCAGCTGGGGATCGACAGGGAGGAACGAGCAGTACTTC. The full variable domain, rest sourced from reference TRBV2 and TRBJ2-7, is EPEVTQTPSHQVTQMGQEVILRCVPISNHLYFYWYRQILGQKVEFLVSFYNNEISEKSEIFDDQFSVERPDGSNFTLKIRSTKLEDSAMYFCASWGSTGRNEQYFGPGTRLTVT.

This sequence joins TRBV6-1 and TRBJ1-2, with no clear D. With 4 bases removed from V and 5 bases from J, the gap between germline ends came to 20 bases. Per germline, CDR1 MNHNS and CDR2 SASEGT. The CDR3 covers 16 residues. This CDR3 is CASSVRVRTALYGYTF. DNA for the CDR3: TGTGCCAGCAGTGTAAGGGTGAGGACGGCCTTATATGGCTACACCTTC.

The chain has TRBV5-1 and TRBJ1-4; no firm D call. This CDR3 region has 15 residues. Per germline, CDR1 SGHRS and CDR2 YFSETQ. The V and J ends lost 4 bases and 3 bases respectively, with 13 bases between them. The CDR3 here is CASSLGPDPNEKLFF. CDR3 nucleotides: TGCGCCAGCAGCCTTGGACCCGATCCTAATGAAAAACTGTTTTTT.

The V call is TRBV27, the J call TRBJ2-1, with D possibly being TRBD2 (5 bases). CDR1 and CDR2 (germline): MNHEY, SMNVEV (reference sequence). The V end was cut by 6 bases, the J end by 1 base, with 13 bases between. The CDR3 runs 15 residues. Written as DNA, the CDR3 is TGTGCCAGCAGAACTAGGATTCGGTCCTACAATGAGCAGTTCTTC. Protein product: CASRTRIRSYNEQFF.

This chain uses TRBV2 with TRBJ2-7, with D possibly being TRBD1 or TRBD2 (6 bases each). There are 20 residues in the CDR3. Trimming took 6 bases from V and 2 from J, leaving 32 bases between them. Germline values: CDR1 SNHLY, CDR2 FYNNEI. The DNA for the CDR3 is TGTGCCAGCAGGCCACCTCGGGGGCAGGCCCTCCCCGATACGACCTACGAGCAGTACTTC. As protein: CASRPPRGQALPDTTYEQYF.

The chain links TRBV4-3 to TRBJ2-2; possibly TRBD2 for D (5 bases). CDR1 and CDR2 (germline): LGHNA, YSLEER. The length of the CDR3 is 14 residues. Trimming took 1 base from V and 7 from J, leaving 10 bases between them. CDR3 bases: TGCGCCAGCAGCCAAGCCTATCGGGGCGGGGAGCTGTTTTTT. Amino acids: CASSQAYRGGELFF.

The chain uses TRBV9 and TRBJ2-7; 15 positions agree with TRBD2. The CDR3 has 14 amino acids. Trimming cost V 4 bases and J 6 bases; bases outside gene matches: 2. Germline-derived CDR1 and CDR2 are SGDLS and YYNGEE. As DNA, the CDR3 is TGTGCCAGCAGCCAGGGACTAGCGGGGGGCGAGCAGTACTTC. Translating it yields CASSQGLAGGEQYF. Complete variable domain (other parts from reference TRBV9 and TRBJ2-7): DSGVTQTPKHLITATGQRVTLRCSPRSGDLSVYWYQQSLDQGLQFLIQYYNGEERAKGNILERFSAQQFPDLHSELNLSSLELGDSALYFCASSQGLAGGEQYFGPGTRLTVT.

The chain uses TRBV29-1 and TRBJ2-3; no definite D call. V was clipped by 1 base and J by 0 bases, with 5 bases between them. The CDR3 has 13 amino acids. CDR1 SQVTM and CDR2 ANQGSEA come from the germline V gene. The CDR3 coding sequence is TGCAGCGTTGAAGGGGGAAGCACAGATACGCAGTATTTT. Translation: CSVEGGSTDTQYF.

V gene TRBV5-1 combines with J gene TRBJ2-3; 9 bases align to TRBD1. The junction had 8 bases not matched to a gene; V was cut back by 6 bases and J by 3 bases. This CDR3 comprises 15 residues. The germline gives CDR1 SGHRS, CDR2 YFSETQ. CDR3 bases: TGCGCCAGCACGCCACAGGGGGCTTTAACAGATACGCAGTATTTT. Its protein product is CASTPQGALTDTQYF.

The V and J genes are TRBV29-1 and TRBJ1-1; TRBD1 is a possible D gene (6 bases). Trimming pared 4 bases from V and 5 bases from J, leaving 20 bases between. Germline lookup yields CDR1 SQVTM and CDR2 ANQGSEA. The CDR3 spans 15 residues. For the CDR3, the DNA is TGCAGCGTTGCCCCAGGTTCCAGGCAGGGGACTGAAGCTTTCTTT. It codes for CSVAPGSRQGTEAFF. Full variable domain (remainder filled in from reference TRBV29-1 and TRBJ1-1): SAVISQKPSRDICQRGTSLTIQCQVDSQVTMMFWYRQQPGQSLTLIATANQGSEATYESGFVIDKFPISRPNLTFSTLTVSNMSPEDSSIYLCSVAPGSRQGTEAFFGQGTRLTVV.

V is TRBV7-9 and J is TRBJ2-1, with TRBD2 identical over 8 bases. Germline loops: CDR1 SEHNR, CDR2 FQNEAQ (reference sequence). The V segment lost 1 base and the J segment 8 bases; nucleotides outside the gene matches: 10. CDR3 size: 16 residues. CDR3 protein: CASSLVGGRRFYEQFF. In DNA, the CDR3 is TGTGCCAGCAGCTTAGTTGGCGGGAGGCGGTTCTATGAGCAGTTCTTC.

The chain combines TRBV6-6 with TRBJ2-7; TRBD1 or TRBD2 may be the D gene (5 bases each). The germline V gene has CDR1 MNHNY and CDR2 SVGAGI (reference sequence). V lost 7 bases and J 5 bases, leaving 18 bases between the germline ends. The CDR3 spans 14 residues. The CDR3 spells CASKSGRPYDEQYF. The CDR3 bases are TGTGCCAGCAAATCGGGGCGCCCCTACGACGAGCAGTACTTC.

The chain uses TRBV6-5 and TRBJ1-2; D is possibly TRBD1 (6 bases). The V end was cut by 7 bases, the J end by 6 bases, with 12 bases between. CDR3 length: 12 amino acids. The V gene's germline CDR1 is MNHEY and CDR2 SVGAGI. For the CDR3, the DNA is TGTGCCAGCATTGGATCAGGGGATGGCTACACCTTC. Translated: CASIGSGDGYTF.

The gene calls are TRBV19 and TRBJ1-5; TRBD1 matches 8 bases. Germline-derived CDR1 and CDR2 are LNHDA and SQIVND (reference sequence). CDR3 length: 19 residues. The ends lost 3 bases at V and 2 bases at J; junction bases unmatched: 15. The chain's CDR3 is CASSMRGTGGGVGNQPQHF. The CDR3, as DNA: TGTGCCAGTAGTATGAGGGGGACAGGTGGGGGAGTTGGCAATCAGCCCCAGCATTTT.

The gene calls are TRBV4-1 and TRBJ2-4; D call uncertain. Trimming removed 0 bases from V and 0 bases from J, with 9 bases in between. CDR3 length: 16 residues. Germline-derived CDR1 and CDR2 are MGHRA and YSYEKL. CDR3 nucleotides: TGCGCCAGCAGCCAAGACCCCCGGATAGCCAAAAACATTCAGTACTTC. It translates to CASSQDPRIAKNIQYF.

This clone was detected once. This chain joins TRBV6-1 and TRBJ2-1; possible D gene TRBD2, 6 bases. Trimming took 6 bases from V and 4 from J, leaving 13 bases between them. The CDR3 loop spans 14 amino acids. Per the germline V gene, CDR1 is MNHNS and CDR2 is SASEGT. CDR3 coding DNA: TGTGCCAGCAGCGGGGGTTTAGAGTACAATGAGCAGTTCTTC. Encoded protein: CASSGGLEYNEQFF.

This chain connects TRBV7-8 to TRBJ2-3, with D maybe TRBD2 (5 bases). Germline V lookup: CDR1 SGHVS, CDR2 FQNEAQ. CDR3 length: 18 amino acids. Trimming cost V 1 base and J 2 bases, with 19 bases left between them. This chain's CDR3 is CASSLVDLAIQTTDTQYF. CDR3 nucleotides: TGTGCCAGCAGCTTAGTAGACCTAGCCATACAAACCACAGATACGCAGTATTTT.